This is a list of T cell receptor beta chains from one sample in a study of shared clonotypes between healthy human individuals. Profiling relied on immunoSEQ multiplex PCR, and the TCRdb table lists in-frame clones only, not all of them. Among hundreds of thousands of clones, approximately 79% were seen once, and the ten largest hold roughly 1.7%. Material: memory CD4+ T cells sorted from blood. All receptors come from a woman aged 25 to 39 in good health. The CDR3 runs from the conserved cysteine through the conserved F or W. Each record gives: D gene, J gene, clone size, V gene, CDR3 DNA, CDR3 protein. A D gene is named only where the DNA matches it firmly. Not all rows give a size; the values are once, few, many and, for expanded clones, a class.

D gene: -
J gene: TRBJ1-2
clone size: -
V gene: TRBV2
CDR3 DNA: TGTGCCAGCAAGGGCAGGGCCCAGGTTGGTGGCTACACCTTC
CDR3 protein: CASKGRAQVGGYTF

D gene: TRBD1
J gene: TRBJ1-5
clone size: -
V gene: TRBV19
CDR3 DNA: TGTGCCAGTAGTATAGTAGGGGGCGGTAATCAGCCCCAGCATTTT
CDR3 protein: CASSIVGGGNQPQHF

D gene: -
J gene: TRBJ2-5
clone size: -
V gene: TRBV4-2
CDR3 DNA: TGTGCCAGCAGCCAAGGAAAGTACGGTGGGAGGGGGGAGACCCAGTACTTC
CDR3 protein: CASSQGKYGGRGETQYF

D gene: -
J gene: TRBJ1-5
clone size: -
V gene: TRBV28
CDR3 DNA: TGTGCCAGCGCCGGAGCAGGGTGGGGAAGCAATCAGCCCCAGCATTTT
CDR3 protein: CASAGAGWGSNQPQHF

D gene: -
J gene: TRBJ1-5
clone size: -
V gene: TRBV28
CDR3 DNA: TGTGCCGCCCGCGGGATAGAGGGCGTTCGCAATCAGCCCCAGCATTTT
CDR3 protein: CAARGIEGVRNQPQHF

D gene: TRBD2
J gene: TRBJ2-3
clone size: -
V gene: TRBV27
CDR3 DNA: TGTGCCAGCAGTTTTGGACTAGCGGGAAACACAGATACGCAGTATTTT
CDR3 protein: CASSFGLAGNTDTQYF

D gene: TRBD2
J gene: TRBJ2-3
clone size: -
V gene: TRBV27
CDR3 DNA: TGTGCCAGCAGTTTTGGGGTAGCGGGAGGCCCGGATACGCAGTATTTT
CDR3 protein: CASSFGVAGGPDTQYF

D gene: -
J gene: TRBJ2-5
clone size: -
V gene: TRBV11-1
CDR3 DNA: TGTGCCAGCAGCTTAGCTCCCCACCAAGAGACCCAGTACTTC
CDR3 protein: CASSLAPHQETQYF

D gene: TRBD2
J gene: TRBJ2-2
clone size: -
V gene: TRBV2
CDR3 DNA: TGTGCCAGCAAGGAGCGGGAGGCCAGCGGGGAGCTGTTTTTT
CDR3 protein: CASKEREASGELFF

D gene: TRBD2
J gene: TRBJ2-1
clone size: few
V gene: TRBV5-1
CDR3 DNA: TGCGCCAGCAGCTCCGGGACTAGCGGGGGGCATGAGCAGTTCTTC
CDR3 protein: CASSSGTSGGHEQFF

D gene: -
J gene: TRBJ2-1
clone size: few
V gene: TRBV5-1
CDR3 DNA: TGCGCCAGCAGCCTGGACACTGCGATTTACAATGAGCAGTTCTTC
CDR3 protein: CASSLDTAIYNEQFF

D gene: -
J gene: TRBJ2-5
clone size: few
V gene: TRBV14
CDR3 DNA: TGTGCCAGCAGCCAAGAACGTCGCAGGGAAGGAGAGACCCAGTACTTC
CDR3 protein: CASSQERRREGETQYF

D gene: -
J gene: TRBJ1-5
clone size: -
V gene: TRBV5-1
CDR3 DNA: TGCGCCAGCAGCCCGGCGGGGGGCGCGCAGCCCCAGCATTTT
CDR3 protein: CASSPAGGAQPQHF

D gene: TRBD1
J gene: TRBJ1-5
clone size: -
V gene: TRBV7-9
CDR3 DNA: TGTGCCAGCAGCTTAGGGGGACAGGGACGACAGCCCCAGCATTTT
CDR3 protein: CASSLGGQGRQPQHF

D gene: TRBD1
J gene: TRBJ2-7
clone size: -
V gene: TRBV6-1
CDR3 DNA: TGTGCCAGCTGGCGGACAGGGGGAACCTACGAGCAGTACTTC
CDR3 protein: CASWRTGGTYEQYF

D gene: -
J gene: TRBJ1-4
clone size: few
V gene: TRBV4-1
CDR3 DNA: TGCGCCAGCAGCCAGAATCCATTTAATGAAAAACTGTTTTTT
CDR3 protein: CASSQNPFNEKLFF